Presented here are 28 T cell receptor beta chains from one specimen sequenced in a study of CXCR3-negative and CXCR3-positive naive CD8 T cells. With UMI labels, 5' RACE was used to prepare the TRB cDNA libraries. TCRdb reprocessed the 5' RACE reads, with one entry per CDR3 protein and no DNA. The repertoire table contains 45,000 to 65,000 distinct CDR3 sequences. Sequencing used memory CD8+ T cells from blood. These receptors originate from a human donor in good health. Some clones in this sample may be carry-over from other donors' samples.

CDR3 in amino acids: CASSGGTSGSSYNEQFF. The rearrangement uses TRBV28 and TRBJ2-1; without DNA, the TCRdb call of TRBD2 cannot be checked. The CDR3 sequence is 17 residues long. In germline, CDR1 is MDHEN, CDR2 SYDVKM.

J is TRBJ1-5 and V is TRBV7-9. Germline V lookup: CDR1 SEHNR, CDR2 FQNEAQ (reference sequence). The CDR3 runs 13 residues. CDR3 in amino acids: CASSGESNQPQHF.

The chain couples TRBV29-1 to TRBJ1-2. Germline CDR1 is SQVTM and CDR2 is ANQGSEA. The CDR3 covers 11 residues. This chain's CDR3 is CSVVANYGYTF.

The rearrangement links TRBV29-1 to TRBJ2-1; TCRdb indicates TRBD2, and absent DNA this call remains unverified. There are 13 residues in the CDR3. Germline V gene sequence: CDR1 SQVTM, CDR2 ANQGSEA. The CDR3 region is CSTTSVDYNEQFF.

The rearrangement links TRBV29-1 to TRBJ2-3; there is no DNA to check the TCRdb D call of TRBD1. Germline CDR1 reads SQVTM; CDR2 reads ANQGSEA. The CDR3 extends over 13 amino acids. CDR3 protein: CSPRGGSTDTQYF.

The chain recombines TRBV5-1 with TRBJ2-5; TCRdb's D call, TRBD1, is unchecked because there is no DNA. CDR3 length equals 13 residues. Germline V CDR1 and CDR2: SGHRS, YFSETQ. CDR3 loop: CASSSTGLETQYF.

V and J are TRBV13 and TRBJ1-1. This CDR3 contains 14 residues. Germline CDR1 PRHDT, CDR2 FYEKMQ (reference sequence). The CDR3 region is CASSEMGGNTEAFF.

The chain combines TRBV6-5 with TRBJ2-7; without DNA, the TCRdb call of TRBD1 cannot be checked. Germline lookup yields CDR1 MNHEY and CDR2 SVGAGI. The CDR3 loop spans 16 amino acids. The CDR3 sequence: CASSFTGTGVPYEQYF.

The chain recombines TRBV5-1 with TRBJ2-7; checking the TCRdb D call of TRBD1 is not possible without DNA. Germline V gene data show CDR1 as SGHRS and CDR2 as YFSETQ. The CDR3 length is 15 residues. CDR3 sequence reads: CASSSIPDGAYEQYF.

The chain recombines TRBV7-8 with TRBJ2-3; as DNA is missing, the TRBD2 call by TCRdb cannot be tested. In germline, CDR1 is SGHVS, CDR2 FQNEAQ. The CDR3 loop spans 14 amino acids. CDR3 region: CASSGRAGLDTQYF. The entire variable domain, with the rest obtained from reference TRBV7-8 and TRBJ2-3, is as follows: GAGVSQSPRYKVAKRGQDVALRCDPISGHVSLFWYQQALGQGPEFLTYFQNEAQLDKSGLPSDRFFAERPEGSVSTLKIQRTQQEDSAVYLCASSGRAGLDTQYFGPGTRLTVL.

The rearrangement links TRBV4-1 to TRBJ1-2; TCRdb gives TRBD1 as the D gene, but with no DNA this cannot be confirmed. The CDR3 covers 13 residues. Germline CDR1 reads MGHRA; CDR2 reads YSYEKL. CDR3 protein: CASRGQGNYGYTF.

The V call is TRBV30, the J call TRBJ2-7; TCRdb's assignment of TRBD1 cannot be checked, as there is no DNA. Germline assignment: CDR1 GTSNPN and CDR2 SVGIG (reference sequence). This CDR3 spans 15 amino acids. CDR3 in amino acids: CAWSVGQGALYEQYF. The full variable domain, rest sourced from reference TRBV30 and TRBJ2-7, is SQTIHQWPATLVQPVGSPLSLECTVEGTSNPNLYWYRQAAGRGLQLLFYSVGIGQISSEVPQNLSASRPQDRQFILSSKKLLLSDSGFYLCAWSVGQGALYEQYFGPGTRLTVT.

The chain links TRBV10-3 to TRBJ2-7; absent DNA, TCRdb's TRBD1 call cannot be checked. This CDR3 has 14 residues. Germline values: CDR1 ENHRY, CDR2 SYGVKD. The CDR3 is CAISDPREAYEQYF.

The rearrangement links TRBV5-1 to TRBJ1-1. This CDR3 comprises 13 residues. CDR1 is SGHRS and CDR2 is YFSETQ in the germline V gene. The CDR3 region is CASSLIANTEAFF.

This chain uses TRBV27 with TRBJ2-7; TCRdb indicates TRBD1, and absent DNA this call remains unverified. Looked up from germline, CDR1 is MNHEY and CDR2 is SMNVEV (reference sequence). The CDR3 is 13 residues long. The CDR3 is CASSGQSSYEQYF.

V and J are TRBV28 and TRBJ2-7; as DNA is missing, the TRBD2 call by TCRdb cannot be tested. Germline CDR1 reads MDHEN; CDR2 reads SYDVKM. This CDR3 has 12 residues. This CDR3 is CASSFQAGEQYF. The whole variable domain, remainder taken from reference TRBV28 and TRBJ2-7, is DVKVTQSSRYLVKRTGEKVFLECVQDMDHENMFWYRQDPGLGLRLIYFSYDVKMKEKGDIPEGYSVSREKKERFSLILESASTNQTSMYLCASSFQAGEQYFGPGTRLTVT.

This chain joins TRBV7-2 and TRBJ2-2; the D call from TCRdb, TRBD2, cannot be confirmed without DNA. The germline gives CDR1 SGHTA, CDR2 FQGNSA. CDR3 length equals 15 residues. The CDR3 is CASSLLAGGPGELFF.

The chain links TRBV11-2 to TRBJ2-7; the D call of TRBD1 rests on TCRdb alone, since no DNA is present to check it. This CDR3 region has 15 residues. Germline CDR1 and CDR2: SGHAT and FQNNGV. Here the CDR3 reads CASSSSAGETYEQYF.

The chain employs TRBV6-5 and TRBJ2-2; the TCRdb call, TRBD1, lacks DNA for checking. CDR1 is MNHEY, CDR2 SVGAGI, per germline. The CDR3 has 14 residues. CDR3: CASSFGLGAGELFF.

CDR3 sequence: CASSRTVNTEAFF. The rearrangement joins TRBV4-3 to TRBJ1-1. Germline V gene sequence: CDR1 LGHNA, CDR2 YSLEER. The CDR3 extends over 13 amino acids.

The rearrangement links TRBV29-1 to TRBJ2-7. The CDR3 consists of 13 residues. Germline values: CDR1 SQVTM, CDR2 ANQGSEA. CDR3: CSAKTSSSYEQYF.

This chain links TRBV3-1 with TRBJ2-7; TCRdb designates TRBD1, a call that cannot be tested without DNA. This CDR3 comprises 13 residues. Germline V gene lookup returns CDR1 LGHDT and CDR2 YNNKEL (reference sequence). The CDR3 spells CASSLTGRNEQYF.

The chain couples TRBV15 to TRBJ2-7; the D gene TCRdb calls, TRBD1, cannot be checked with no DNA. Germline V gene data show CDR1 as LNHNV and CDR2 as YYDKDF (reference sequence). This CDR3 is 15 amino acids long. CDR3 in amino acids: CATSKPGQGSYEQYF.

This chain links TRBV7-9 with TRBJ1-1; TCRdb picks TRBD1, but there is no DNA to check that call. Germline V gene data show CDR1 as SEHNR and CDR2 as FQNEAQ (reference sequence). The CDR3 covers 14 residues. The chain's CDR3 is CASTPGGTNTEAFF. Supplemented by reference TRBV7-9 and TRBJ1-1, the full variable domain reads DTGVSQNPRHKITKRGQNVTFRCDPISEHNRLYWYRQTLGQGPEFLTYFQNEAQLEKSRLLSDRFSAERPKGSFSTLEIQRTEQGDSAMYLCASTPGGTNTEAFFGQGTRLTVV.

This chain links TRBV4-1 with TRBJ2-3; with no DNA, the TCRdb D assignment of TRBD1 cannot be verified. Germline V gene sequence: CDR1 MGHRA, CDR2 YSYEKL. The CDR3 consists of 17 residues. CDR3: CASSQPNGGRTTDTQYF.

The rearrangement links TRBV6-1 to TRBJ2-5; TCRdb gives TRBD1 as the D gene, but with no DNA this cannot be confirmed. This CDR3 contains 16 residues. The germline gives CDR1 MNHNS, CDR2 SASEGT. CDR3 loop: CASSAGLYPSQETQYF.

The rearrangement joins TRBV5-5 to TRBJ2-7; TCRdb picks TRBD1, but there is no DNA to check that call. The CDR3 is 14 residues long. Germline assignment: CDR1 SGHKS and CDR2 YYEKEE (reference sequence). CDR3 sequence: CASSPGTGTYEQYF.

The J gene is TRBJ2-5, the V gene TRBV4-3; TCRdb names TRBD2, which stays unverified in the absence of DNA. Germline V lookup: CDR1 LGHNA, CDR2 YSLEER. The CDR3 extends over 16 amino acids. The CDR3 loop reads CASSQSSGGAGETQYF.